Described below is a single T cell receptor beta chain sequence and its context. Its antigen remains undetermined. Base-call qualities are not available, and no considerably larger clone is one nucleotide away. Within the sample, other DNA sequences also encode this same CDR3. The source of the sample is a study of blood T cell repertoires in COVID-19 (dated by TCRdb to about 2020). Concerning the study at large: Collaborator samples came from the United States, Italy and Spain and covered acute and convalescent phases of COVID-19. HLA class I and class II types, where available, came from metadata supplied by the sample provider rather than from assay-based typing. The repertoires were made available in a free public database intended to serve as a resource for research on the immune response to SARS-CoV-2. Sample metadata almost always included a de-identified subject ID, COVID-19 status, age in years and sex. The samples were drawn from the first 160 participants of the ongoing ImmuneRACE study and from 950 to 1,500 subjects provided by 6 global collaborators. Subjects who had been exposed to COVID-19, were actively infected with it, or had recovered from it provided the deeply sampled blood TCRbeta repertoires that made up the dataset. The prospective study material was composed of cDNA or gDNA derived from T cells, B-cell-depleted T cells, or PBMCs.

The junction shows trimming of 4 bases on V and 0 bases on J, and the gene matches do not reach 4 bases of it. CDR1 and CDR2 are read off the germline V gene as KGHDR and SFDVKD. From the cysteine through the phenylalanine, the CDR3 covers 16 amino acids. Just the 48-base CDR3 DNA is kept, in frame starting at base 1. The collaborating institutions used their own protocols to collect whole blood in K2EDTA tubes. For TCRbeta analysis, collaborators shipped samples in one of three forms: frozen whole blood, isolated PBMCs, or DNA extracted from either of those sample types. TCRbeta CDR3 regions were amplified from genomic DNA using the immunoSEQ Assay, a bias-controlled multiplex PCR. In the paper's pipeline: The number of nucleated cells in each sample was estimated from the amplification of reference gene primers within the assay. To quantify the absolute abundance of each unique TCRbeta CDR3 rearrangement, sequence reads were collapsed and filtered. Productive Simpson clonality was computed per sample as the square root of Simpson's diversity index over productive rearrangements. TCRdb mirrors the immuneACCESS table, restricted to in-frame sequences. Some clones are absent from its copies; in checked studies, under half trace to an unresolved V gene, and the reason for the others is unknown. The V and J calls and the clone size are those of that table, but D and trimming were determined from the DNA. The sample table holds 150,000 to 200,000 clones, of which around nine tenths were seen once. 3.7% of the sample is in the top ten clones.

Study-wide findings and limitations: The quantity of clinical and demographic metadata differed by source and by participant and was supplied without curation.

The sequence links TRBV24-1 to TRBJ2-2; 7 of the junction bases match TRBD2. The sequenced material came from peripheral blood. This TCR was sampled from a man between 18 and 29 years old with active or convalescent COVID-19. The DNA sequence is given as TGTGCCACCAGTGACTTGGGAGGGGCGAACACCGGGGAGCTGTTTTTT. Its product reads: CATSDLGGANTGELFF.